The source of this T cell receptor beta chain is a study of blood T cells in healthy people across ages. The individuals who served as donors were healthy Caucasians living in Russia, aged about 6 to 95. The second PCR ran roughly 7 to 12 cycles with a sample-barcoded 5' primer and J-beta primers. TCRdb used MiXCR to reprocess the 5' RACE reads, holding one entry per CDR3 protein. The sample consists of some 900,000 distinct CDR3 sequences, about 48% of them appearing once. From germline, CDR1 is KGHSH and CDR2 LQKENI. Trimming cost V 2 bases and J 5 bases; bases outside gene matches: 11. This CDR3 spans 16 amino acids.

V and J are TRBV18 and TRBJ2-5, with 7 bases identical to TRBD1. Sequences were obtained from blood. The clonotype originates from a man aged 30 to 39 in good health. The CDR3 here is CASSPGTASGRETQYF. The CDR3 DNA is TGTGCCAGCTCACCAGGGACAGCTTCTGGGCGGGAGACCCAGTACTTC.